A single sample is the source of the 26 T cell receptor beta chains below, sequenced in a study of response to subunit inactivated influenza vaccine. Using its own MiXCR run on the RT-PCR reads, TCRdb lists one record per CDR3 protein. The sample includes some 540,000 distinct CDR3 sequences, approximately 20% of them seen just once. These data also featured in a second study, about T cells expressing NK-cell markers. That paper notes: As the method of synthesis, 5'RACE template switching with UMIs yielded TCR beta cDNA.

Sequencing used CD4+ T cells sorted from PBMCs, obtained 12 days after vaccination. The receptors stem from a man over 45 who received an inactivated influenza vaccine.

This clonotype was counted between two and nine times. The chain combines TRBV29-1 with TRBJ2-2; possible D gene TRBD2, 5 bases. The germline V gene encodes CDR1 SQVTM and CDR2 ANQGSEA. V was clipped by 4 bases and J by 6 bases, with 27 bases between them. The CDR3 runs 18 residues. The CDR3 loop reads CSVGITSRSYDVSGELFF. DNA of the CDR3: TGCAGCGTTGGTATTACTAGTAGGTCCTACGATGTCTCCGGGGAGCTGTTTTTT.

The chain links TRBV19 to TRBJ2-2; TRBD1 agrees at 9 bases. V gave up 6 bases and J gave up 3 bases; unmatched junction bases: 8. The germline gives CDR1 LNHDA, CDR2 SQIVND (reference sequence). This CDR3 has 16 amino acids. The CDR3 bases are TGTGCCAGTAGGGGACTGGACAGGGGTGACACCGGGGAGCTGTTTTTT. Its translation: CASRGLDRGDTGELFF.

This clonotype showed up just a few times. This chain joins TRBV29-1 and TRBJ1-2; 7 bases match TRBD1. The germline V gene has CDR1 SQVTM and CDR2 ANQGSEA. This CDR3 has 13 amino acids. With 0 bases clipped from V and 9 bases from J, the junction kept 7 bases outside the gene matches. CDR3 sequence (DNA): TGCAGCGTTGAAGATCACCAGACAGGGAGCTACACCTTC. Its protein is CSVEDHQTGSYTF. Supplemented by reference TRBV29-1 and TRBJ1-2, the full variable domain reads SAVISQKPSRDICQRGTSLTIQCQVDSQVTMMFWYRQQPGQSLTLIATANQGSEATYESGFVIDKFPISRPNLTFSTLTVSNMSPEDSSIYLCSVEDHQTGSYTFGSGTRLTVV.

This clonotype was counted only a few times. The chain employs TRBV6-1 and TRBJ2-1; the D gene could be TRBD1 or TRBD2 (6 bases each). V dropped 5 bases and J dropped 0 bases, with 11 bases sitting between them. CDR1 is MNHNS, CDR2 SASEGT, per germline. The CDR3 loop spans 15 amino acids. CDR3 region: CASSTQGGSYNEQFF. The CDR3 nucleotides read TGTGCCAGCAGTACACAGGGAGGCTCCTACAATGAGCAGTTCTTC.

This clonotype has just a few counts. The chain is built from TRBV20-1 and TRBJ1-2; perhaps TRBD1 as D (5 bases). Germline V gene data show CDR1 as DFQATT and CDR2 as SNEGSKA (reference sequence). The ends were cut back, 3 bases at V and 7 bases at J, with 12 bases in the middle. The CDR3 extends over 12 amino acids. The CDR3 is CSARPGLSGYTF. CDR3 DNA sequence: TGCAGTGCTAGGCCAGGGTTAAGTGGCTACACCTTC.

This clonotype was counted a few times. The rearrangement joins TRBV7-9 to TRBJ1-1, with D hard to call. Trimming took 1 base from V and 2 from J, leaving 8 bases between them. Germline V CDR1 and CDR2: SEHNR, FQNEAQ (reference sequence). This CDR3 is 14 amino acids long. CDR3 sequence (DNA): TGTGCCAGCAGCTTAGGGAGAATTAACACTGAAGCTTTCTTT. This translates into CASSLGRINTEAFF.

This CDR3 reads CSARDQGPGETQYF. The CDR3, as DNA: TGCAGTGCTAGAGATCAGGGGCCGGGGGAGACCCAGTACTTC. The chain carries TRBV20-1 and TRBJ2-5; D is perhaps TRBD1 (6 bases). Germline-derived CDR1 and CDR2 are DFQATT and SNEGSKA (reference sequence). Trimming removed 0 bases at V and 5 bases at J, with 13 bases between. CDR3 length: 14 residues.

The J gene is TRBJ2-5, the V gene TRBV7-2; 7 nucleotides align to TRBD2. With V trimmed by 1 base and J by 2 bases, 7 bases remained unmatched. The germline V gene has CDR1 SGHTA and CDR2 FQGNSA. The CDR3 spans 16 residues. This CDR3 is CASSLVGGGDQETQYF. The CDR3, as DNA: TGTGCCAGCAGCTTAGTTGGCGGGGGAGATCAAGAGACCCAGTACTTC.

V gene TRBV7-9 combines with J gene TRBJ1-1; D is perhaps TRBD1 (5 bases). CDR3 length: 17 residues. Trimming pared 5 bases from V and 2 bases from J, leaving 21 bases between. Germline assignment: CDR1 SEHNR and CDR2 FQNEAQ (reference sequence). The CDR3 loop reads CASSPDGARPLNTEAFF. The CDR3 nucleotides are TGTGCCAGCAGCCCCGACGGGGCACGACCTCTAAACACTGAAGCTTTCTTT.

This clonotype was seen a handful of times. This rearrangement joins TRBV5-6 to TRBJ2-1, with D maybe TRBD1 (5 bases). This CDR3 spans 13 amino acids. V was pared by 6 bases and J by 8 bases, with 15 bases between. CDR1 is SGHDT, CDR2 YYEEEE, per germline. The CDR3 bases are TGTGCCAGCATCCCACAGTGGGGCGATGAGCAGTTCTTC. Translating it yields CASIPQWGDEQFF.

CDR3 in amino acids: CATSDGFTDTQYF. The CDR3 DNA is TGTGCCACCAGTGATGGGTTCACAGATACGCAGTATTTT. The chain links TRBV24-1 to TRBJ2-3; unclear D gene. Trimming left V 3 bases short and J 2 bases short, with 5 bases between. Germline V gene data show CDR1 as KGHDR and CDR2 as SFDVKD. The CDR3 has 13 residues.

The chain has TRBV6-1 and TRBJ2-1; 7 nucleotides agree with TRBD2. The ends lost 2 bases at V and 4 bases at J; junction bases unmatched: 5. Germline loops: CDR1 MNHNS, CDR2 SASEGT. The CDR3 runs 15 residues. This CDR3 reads CASSESLAVYNEQFF. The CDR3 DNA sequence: TGTGCCAGCAGTGAAAGCCTAGCGGTGTACAATGAGCAGTTCTTC.

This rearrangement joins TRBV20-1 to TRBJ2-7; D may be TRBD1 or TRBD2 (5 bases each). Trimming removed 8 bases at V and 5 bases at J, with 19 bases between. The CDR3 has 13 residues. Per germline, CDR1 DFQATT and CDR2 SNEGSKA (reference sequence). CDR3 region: CSSLLGTKDEQYF. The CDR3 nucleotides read TGCAGTTCCTTACTAGGGACGAAAGACGAGCAGTACTTC.

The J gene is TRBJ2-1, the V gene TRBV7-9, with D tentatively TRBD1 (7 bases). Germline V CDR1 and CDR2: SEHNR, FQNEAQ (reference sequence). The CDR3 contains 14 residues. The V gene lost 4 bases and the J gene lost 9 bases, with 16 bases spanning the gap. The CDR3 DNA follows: TGTGCCAGCAGCTCCCAGGGGGGCTCGGTTGAGCAGTTCTTC. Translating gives CASSSQGGSVEQFF. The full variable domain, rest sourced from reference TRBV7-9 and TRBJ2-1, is DTGVSQNPRHKITKRGQNVTFRCDPISEHNRLYWYRQTLGQGPEFLTYFQNEAQLEKSRLLSDRFSAERPKGSFSTLEIQRTEQGDSAMYLCASSSQGGSVEQFFGPGTRLTVL.

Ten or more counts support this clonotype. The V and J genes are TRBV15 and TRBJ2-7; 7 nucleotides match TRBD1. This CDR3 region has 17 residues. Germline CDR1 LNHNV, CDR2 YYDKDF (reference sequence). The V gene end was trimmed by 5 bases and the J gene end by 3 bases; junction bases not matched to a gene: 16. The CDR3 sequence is CATSPRGGQLRDYEQYF. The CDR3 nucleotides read TGTGCCACCAGCCCCCGAGGGGGACAGCTCCGCGACTACGAGCAGTACTTC. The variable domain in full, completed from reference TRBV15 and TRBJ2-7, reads DAMVIQNPRYQVTQFGKPVTLSCSQTLNHNVMYWYQQKSSQAPKLLFHYYDKDFNNEADTPDNFQSRRPNTSFCFLDIRSPGLGDTAMYLCATSPRGGQLRDYEQYFGPGTRLTVT.

Here the CDR3 reads CSARDFRAGDNEQFF. The DNA for the CDR3 is TGCAGTGCTAGAGATTTTCGGGCAGGGGACAATGAGCAGTTCTTC. This sequence joins TRBV20-1 and TRBJ2-1; the D gene is possibly TRBD1 (6 bases). With 0 bases removed from V and 5 bases from J, the gap between germline ends came to 14 bases. Germline loops: CDR1 DFQATT, CDR2 SNEGSKA (reference sequence). This CDR3 has 15 residues.

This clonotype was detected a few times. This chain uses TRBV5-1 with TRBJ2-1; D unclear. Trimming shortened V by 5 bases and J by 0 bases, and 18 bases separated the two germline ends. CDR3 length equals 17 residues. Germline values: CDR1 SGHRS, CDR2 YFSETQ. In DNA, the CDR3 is TGCGCCAGCAGTAAGGACCTCAGATCCTCCTCCTACAATGAGCAGTTCTTC. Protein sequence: CASSKDLRSSSYNEQFF.

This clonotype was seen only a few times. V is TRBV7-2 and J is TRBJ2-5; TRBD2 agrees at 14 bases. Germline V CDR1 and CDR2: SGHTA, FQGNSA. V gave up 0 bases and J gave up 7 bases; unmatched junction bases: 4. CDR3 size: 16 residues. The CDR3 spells CASSLAPTSGGGTQYF. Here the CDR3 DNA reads TGTGCCAGCAGCTTAGCGCCGACTAGCGGGGGGGGGACCCAGTACTTC.

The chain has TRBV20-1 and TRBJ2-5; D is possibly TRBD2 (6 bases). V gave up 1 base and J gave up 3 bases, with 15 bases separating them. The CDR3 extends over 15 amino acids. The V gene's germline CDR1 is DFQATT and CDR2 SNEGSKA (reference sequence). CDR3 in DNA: TGCAGTGCTAGAGCGGCAGGGAGGCTTGAAGAGACCCAGTACTTC. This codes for CSARAAGRLEETQYF.

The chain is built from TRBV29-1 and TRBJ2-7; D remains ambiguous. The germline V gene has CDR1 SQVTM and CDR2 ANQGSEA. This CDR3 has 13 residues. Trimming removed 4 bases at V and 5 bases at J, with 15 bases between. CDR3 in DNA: TGCAGCGTTGGTCCGGGTATAAACCACGAGCAGTACTTC. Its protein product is CSVGPGINHEQYF.

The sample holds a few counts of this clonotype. CDR3 residues: CASSYTSGIGGETQYF. CDR3 in DNA: TGTGCCAGCAGTTACACTAGCGGGATAGGCGGGGAGACCCAGTACTTC. The chain employs TRBV12-3 or TRBV12-4 and TRBJ2-5, with 10 bases identical to TRBD2. Unmatched junction bases numbered 10, after V lost 4 bases and J lost 5 bases. This CDR3 region has 16 residues.

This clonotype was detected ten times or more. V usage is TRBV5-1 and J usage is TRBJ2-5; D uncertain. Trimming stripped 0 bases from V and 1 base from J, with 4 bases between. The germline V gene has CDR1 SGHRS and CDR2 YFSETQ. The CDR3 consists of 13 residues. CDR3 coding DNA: TGCGCCAGCAGCTTGGCCATCCAAGAGACCCAGTACTTC. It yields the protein CASSLAIQETQYF.

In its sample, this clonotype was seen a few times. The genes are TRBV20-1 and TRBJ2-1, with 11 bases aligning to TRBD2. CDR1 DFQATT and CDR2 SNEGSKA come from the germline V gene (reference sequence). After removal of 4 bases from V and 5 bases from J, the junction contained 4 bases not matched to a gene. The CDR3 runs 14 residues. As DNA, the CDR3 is TGCAGTGCTACCGCGACTAGCGGGAACAATGAGCAGTTCTTC. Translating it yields CSATATSGNNEQFF.

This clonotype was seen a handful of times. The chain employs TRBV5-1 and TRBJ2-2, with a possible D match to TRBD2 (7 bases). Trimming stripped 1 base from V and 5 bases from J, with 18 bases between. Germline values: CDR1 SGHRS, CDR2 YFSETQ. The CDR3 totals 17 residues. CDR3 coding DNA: TGCGCCAGCAGCTTGAACTCCCCAGGGGAGGGGACCGGGGAGCTGTTTTTT. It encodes CASSLNSPGEGTGELFF.

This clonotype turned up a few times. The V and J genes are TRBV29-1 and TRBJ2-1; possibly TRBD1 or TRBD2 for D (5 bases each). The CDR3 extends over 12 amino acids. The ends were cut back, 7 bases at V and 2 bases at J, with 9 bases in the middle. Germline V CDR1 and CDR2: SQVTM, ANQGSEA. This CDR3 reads CSARGAYNEQFF. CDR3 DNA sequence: TGCAGCGCACGGGGCGCCTACAATGAGCAGTTCTTC.

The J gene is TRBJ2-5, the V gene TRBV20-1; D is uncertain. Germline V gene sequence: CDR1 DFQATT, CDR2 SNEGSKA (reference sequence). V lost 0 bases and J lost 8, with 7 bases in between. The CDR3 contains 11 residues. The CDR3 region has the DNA TGCAGTGCTAGAGATTACCACACCCAGTACTTC. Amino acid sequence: CSARDYHTQYF.